This T cell receptor (beta chain) was profiled in a study of T cells expressing NK-cell markers. The CDR3 extends over 14 amino acids. CDR1 is DFQATT and CDR2 is SNEGSKA in the germline V gene (reference sequence). The study, taken as a whole, reports: Whether the expanded NKG2C+ T cell clones recognized HCMV remained unclear. Of CD8+ T cells, about 1.0-8% belonged to dominant NKG2C+ clonotypes in 5 to 7 donors.

A note on this clonotype: Its specificity is unknown.

For TCR beta, cDNA was produced by 5'RACE template switching with UMIs. One entry per CDR3 protein, without DNA, is what TCRdb gives after re-calling the 5' RACE reads. The sample holds a few hundred thousand distinct CDR3 sequences. The sample consisted of blood T cells: a sorted CD56 or NKG2C T cell subset, CD4+ or CD8+ T cells, or bulk PBMC T cells (not recorded which). This receptor was taken from a woman between 50 and 59 years old in good health. This rearrangement joins TRBV20-1 to TRBJ2-7; the TCRdb D gene call, TRBD1, has no DNA to confirm it. CDR3 region: CSASITGGGYEQYF.